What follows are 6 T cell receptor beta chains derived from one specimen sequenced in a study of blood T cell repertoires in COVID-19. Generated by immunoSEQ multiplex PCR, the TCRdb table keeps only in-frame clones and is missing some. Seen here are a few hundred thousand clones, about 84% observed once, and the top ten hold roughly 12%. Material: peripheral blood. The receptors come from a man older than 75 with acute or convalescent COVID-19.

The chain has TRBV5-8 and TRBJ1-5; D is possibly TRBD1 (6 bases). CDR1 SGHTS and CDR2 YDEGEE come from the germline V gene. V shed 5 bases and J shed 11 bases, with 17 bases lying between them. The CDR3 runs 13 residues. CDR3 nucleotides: TGTGCCAGCAGTTCGACAGGTCGATCAGCCCAGCATTTT. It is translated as CASSSTGRSAQHF.

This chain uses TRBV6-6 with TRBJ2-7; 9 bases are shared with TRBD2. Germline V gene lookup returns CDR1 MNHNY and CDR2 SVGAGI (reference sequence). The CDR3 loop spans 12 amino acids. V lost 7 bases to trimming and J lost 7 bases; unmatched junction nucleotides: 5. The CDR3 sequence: CASTDSGGEQYF. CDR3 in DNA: TGTGCCAGCACTGACAGCGGGGGGGAGCAGTACTTC.

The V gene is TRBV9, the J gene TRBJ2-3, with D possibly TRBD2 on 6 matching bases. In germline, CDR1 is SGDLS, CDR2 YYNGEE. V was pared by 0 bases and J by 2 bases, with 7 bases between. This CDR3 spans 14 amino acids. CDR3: CASSVVAATDTQYF. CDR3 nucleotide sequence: TGTGCCAGCAGCGTAGTAGCGGCCACAGATACGCAGTATTTT.

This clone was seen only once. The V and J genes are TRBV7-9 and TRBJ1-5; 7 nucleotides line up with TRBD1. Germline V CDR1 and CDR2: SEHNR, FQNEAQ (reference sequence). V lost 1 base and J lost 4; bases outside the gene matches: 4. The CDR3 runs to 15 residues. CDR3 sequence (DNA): TGTGCCAGCAGCTTAGGAGGGGGCGGGAATCAGCCCCAGCATTTT. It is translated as CASSLGGGGNQPQHF.

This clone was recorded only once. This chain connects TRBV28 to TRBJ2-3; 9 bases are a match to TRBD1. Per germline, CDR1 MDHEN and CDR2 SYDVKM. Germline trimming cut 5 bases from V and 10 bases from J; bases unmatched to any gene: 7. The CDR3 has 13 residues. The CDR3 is CASSRTGENSQYF. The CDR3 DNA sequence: TGTGCCAGCAGTCGGACAGGGGAGAACTCGCAGTATTTT.

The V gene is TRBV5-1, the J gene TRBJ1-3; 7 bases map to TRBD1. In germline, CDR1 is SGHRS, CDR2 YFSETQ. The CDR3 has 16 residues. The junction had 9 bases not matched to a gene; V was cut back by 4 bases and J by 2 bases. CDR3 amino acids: CASSVSGQRTGNTIYF. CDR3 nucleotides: TGCGCCAGCAGCGTCTCGGGACAGCGGACTGGAAACACCATATATTTT.